This record concerns one TCR beta chain sequence. Its antigen is not known. Germline V gene lookup returns CDR1 SGHRS and CDR2 YFSETQ. With 0 bases clipped from V and 10 bases from J, the junction kept 9 bases outside the gene matches. CDR3 size: 16 residues. The PCR used 60 Vbeta and 13 Jbeta primers. TCRdb keeps only in-frame clones here, not all; method: immunoSEQ multiplex PCR. Among just over 200,000 clones, 65% to 85% were seen once, and the ten largest hold around 1.7%. These data belong to a study of cytomegalovirus exposure and HLA in healthy donors. Study overall: In a previous analysis, nearly 120 million unique TCR beta sequences were found from 150 million to 200 million T cells. Study conclusions and caveats: An analysis done earlier found most TCR beta V segments productive about 90% or about 30% of the time.

The chain couples TRBV5-1 to TRBJ2-1, with TRBD2 identical over 11 bases. This TCR derives from a man in his fifties in good health and CMV-seronegative. The sequenced sample consisted of PBMCs. In nucleotides, the CDR3 is TGCGCCAGCAGCTTGGAGGTAGCGGGAGGGTCTATGGAGCAGTTCTTC. This encodes CASSLEVAGGSMEQFF.